This passage covers 10 T cell receptor beta chains from one sample sequenced in a study of blood T cell repertoires in COVID-19. Clones were sequenced by immunoSEQ multiplex PCR, and TCRdb holds only the in-frame ones, with some missing. The repertoire has fewer than 200,000 clones, approximately 87% of them found once; the top ten carry 0.88%. The sequencing sample was made of peripheral blood. The origin of the receptors is a woman aged 18-35 years who had recovered from COVID-19.

This rearrangement joins TRBV5-6 to TRBJ1-1, with 10 nucleotides matching TRBD1. This CDR3 is built from 15 residues. CDR1 is SGHDT and CDR2 is YYEEEE in the germline V gene. V trimming: 4 bases; J trimming: 0 bases; junction bases outside the gene matches: 3. The chain's CDR3 is CASSGDRGLNTEAFF. The DNA of the CDR3 is TGTGCCAGCAGCGGTGACAGGGGGCTGAACACTGAAGCTTTCTTT.

The chain couples TRBV5-1 to TRBJ2-5, with a weak D call TRBD1 (5 bases). The V and J ends lost 3 bases and 3 bases respectively, with 12 bases between them. Germline V gene data show CDR1 as SGHRS and CDR2 as YFSETQ. This CDR3 has 14 amino acids. The CDR3 loop reads CASSSGRAEETQYF. The CDR3 DNA sequence: TGCGCCAGCAGCTCAGGCAGGGCTGAAGAGACCCAGTACTTC.

As for this clone: Other DNA sequences in this sample translate to the same CDR3. The J gene is TRBJ2-5, the V gene TRBV7-2, with 7 bases lining up with TRBD1. V gave up 3 bases and J gave up 2 bases; unmatched junction bases: 0. The CDR3 totals 13 residues. Germline CDR1 is SGHTA and CDR2 is FQGNSA. The CDR3 DNA is TGTGCCAGCAGCTTGGACAGGCAAGAGACCCAGTACTTC. Protein sequence: CASSLDRQETQYF.

V is TRBV6-4 and J is TRBJ2-5; D possibly corresponds to TRBD2 (5 bases). Germline V CDR1 and CDR2: MRHNA, SNTAGT. Trimming removed 6 bases from V and 2 bases from J, with 10 bases in between. The CDR3 runs to 13 residues. In DNA, the CDR3 is TGTGCCAGCAGCAGACGGGATCAAGAGACCCAGTACTTC. Amino acid sequence: CASSRRDQETQYF.

The V call is TRBV19, the J call TRBJ1-1; no clear D. CDR1 LNHDA and CDR2 SQIVND come from the germline V gene (reference sequence). The V gene lost 7 bases and the J gene lost 5 bases, with 11 bases spanning the gap. The CDR3 is 12 amino acids. The CDR3 bases are TGTGCCAGTATTAACCGGGGAACTGAAGCTTTCTTT. Amino acids: CASINRGTEAFF. Looking up the rest from reference TRBV19 and TRBJ1-1 gives the full variable domain: DGGITQSPKYLFRKEGQNVTLSCEQNLNHDAMYWYRQDPGQGLRLIYYSQIVNDFQKGDIAEGYSVSREKKESFPLTVTSAQKNPTAFYLCASINRGTEAFFGQGTRLTVV.

V and J are TRBV7-3 and TRBJ2-3; TRBD2 matches at 11 bases. This CDR3 contains 14 residues. The germline gives CDR1 SGHTA, CDR2 FQGTGA. The trim removed 5 bases at V and 7 bases at J, leaving 5 bases unmatched. As DNA, the CDR3 is TGTGCCAGCAGCGGCGGGACTAGCGGAAATACGCAGTATTTT. This translates into CASSGGTSGNTQYF.

This clone was seen a handful of times. The chain is built from TRBV6-4 and TRBJ1-2, with D possibly TRBD1 on 6 matching bases. The CDR3 sequence is 16 residues long. Trimming cost V 3 bases and J 4 bases, with 18 bases left between them. Germline values: CDR1 MRHNA, CDR2 SNTAGT. The CDR3 sequence is CASSEASGGLIYGYTF. The CDR3 nucleotides are TGTGCCAGCAGTGAAGCTTCGGGGGGCCTGATCTATGGCTACACCTTC.

This chain joins TRBV5-6 and TRBJ1-5; D call uncertain. The CDR3 length is 14 residues. The germline V gene encodes CDR1 SGHDT and CDR2 YYEEEE. Trimming left V 0 bases short and J 6 bases short, with 10 bases between. This CDR3 reads CASSLEAVIQPQHF. The DNA for the CDR3 is TGTGCCAGCAGCTTGGAGGCGGTGATTCAGCCCCAGCATTTT. Variable domain in full (rest from reference TRBV5-6 and TRBJ1-5): DAGVTQSPTHLIKTRGQQVTLRCSPKSGHDTVSWYQQALGQGPQFIFQYYEEEERQRGNFPDRFSGHQFPNYSSELNVNALLLGDSALYLCASSLEAVIQPQHFGDGTRLSIL.

The gene calls are TRBV5-1 and TRBJ1-1; D is unclear. The CDR3 consists of 15 residues. CDR1 is SGHRS, CDR2 YFSETQ, per germline. Trimming cost V 0 bases and J 4 bases, with 13 bases left between them. The CDR3 bases are TGCGCCAGCAGCTTGGTTAACGGCGGCGGCACTGAAGCTTTCTTT. Translated, it gives CASSLVNGGGTEAFF.

The rearrangement uses TRBV3-1 (or the pseudogene TRBV3-2) and TRBJ2-7; 11 bases are a match to TRBD2. CDR3 length: 15 residues. Per germline, CDR1 LGHDT and CDR2 YNNKEL (reference sequence). J gave up 8 bases and V 2 bases, and 8 bases lay outside the gene matches. CDR3 nucleotide sequence: TGTGCCAGCAGCCAACTGCTAGCGGGGGGTTCTAAGCAGTACTTC. Protein: CASSQLLAGGSKQYF.